The rows below give T cell receptor beta chains drawn from one sample of a study of blood T cell repertoires in COVID-19. Only in-frame clones appear in the TCRdb table, and some are missing; sequencing was by immunoSEQ multiplex PCR. The sample carries about 160,000 clones, 75% to 85% recorded once. Sequenced material: peripheral blood. The receptors were gathered from a human donor in a cohort sampled during active COVID-19. CDR3s include the opening cysteine and the closing phenylalanine or tryptophan. Each record gives: D gene, J gene, clone size, V gene, CDR3 protein, CDR3 DNA. The D gene is left open where the match is weak. Size is stated for part of the rows, as once, few or many counts, or as a class when the clone is expanded.

NA	TRBJ2-7	NA	TRBV27	CASSSADRGTGSYEQYF	TGTGCCAGCAGCTCCGCCGATCGAGGTACAGGCTCCTACGAGCAGTACTTC
NA	TRBJ1-2	NA	TRBV3-1/TRBV3-2	CASSQRPLRGYTF	TGTGCCAGCAGCCAAAGACCACTGCGGGGCTACACCTTC
NA	TRBJ2-2	NA	TRBV11-3	CASSRTTTGELFF	TGTGCCAGCAGCCGGACTACCACCGGGGAGCTGTTTTTT
TRBD1	TRBJ2-2	NA	TRBV14	CASSTDLQGARVGELFF	TGTGCCAGCAGCACCGACTTACAGGGGGCGCGAGTCGGGGAGCTGTTTTTT
TRBD2	TRBJ2-3	NA	TRBV7-2	CASFLAGGHADTQYF	TGTGCCAGCTTCCTAGCGGGGGGGCATGCAGATACGCAGTATTTT
TRBD1	TRBJ2-7	NA	TRBV13	CASSLIPTGQGRPSEQYF	TGTGCCAGCAGCTTAATCCCCACGGGACAGGGGCGACCGAGTGAGCAGTACTTC
TRBD1	TRBJ1-2	once	TRBV6-5	CASRGDSYGYTF	TGTGCCAGCAGGGGGGACAGCTATGGCTACACCTTC
TRBD1	TRBJ1-4	NA	TRBV28	CATSLGQGTTNEKLFF	TGTGCCACCAGTCTAGGACAGGGGACCACTAATGAAAAACTGTTTTTT
TRBD2	TRBJ2-7	NA	TRBV7-9	CASSFPGGSYEQYF	TGTGCCAGCAGCTTCCCGGGGGGGTCCTACGAGCAGTACTTC
NA	TRBJ2-1	NA	TRBV14	CASSHAAQGFMMNEQFF	TGTGCCAGCAGCCACGCGGCACAGGGTTTTATGATGAACGAGCAGTTCTTC
TRBD1	TRBJ2-7	NA	TRBV19	CASSFRTGSGEQYF	TGTGCCAGTAGTTTCAGGACAGGGTCAGGCGAGCAGTACTTC
TRBD1	TRBJ1-2	NA	TRBV11-2	CASTSPQFFEGADYGYTF	TGTGCCAGCACCTCCCCACAATTTTTCGAGGGGGCGGACTATGGCTACACCTTC
NA	TRBJ1-2	NA	TRBV27	CASSPGGPNYGYTF	TGTGCCAGCAGTCCCGGGGGGCCCAACTATGGCTACACCTTC
TRBD2	TRBJ2-3	once	TRBV5-1	CVSSKNSGPNTDTQYF	TGCGTCAGCAGCAAAAATAGCGGGCCCAACACAGATACGCAGTATTTT
NA	TRBJ2-7	NA	TRBV9	CASSPPRGEQYF	TGTGCCAGCAGCCCCCCTCGGGGGGAGCAGTACTTC
NA	TRBJ2-7	NA	TRBV10-1	CASSESLIYEQYF	TGCGCCAGCAGTGAGTCCCTTATCTACGAGCAGTACTTC